The 8 T cell receptor beta chains given below trace back to one sample, sequenced in a study of blood T cell repertoires in COVID-19. Generated by immunoSEQ multiplex PCR, the TCRdb table keeps only in-frame clones and is missing some. Of 250,000 to 300,000 clones listed, roughly 83% are singletons. The sequenced sample was peripheral blood. The receptors originated from a man aged 55 to 70 who had recovered from COVID-19.

DNA for the CDR3: TGTGCCAGCAGCCCGAACCCGTGGCGGGGGAACACTGAAGCTTTCTTT. This gives the protein CASSPNPWRGNTEAFF. The chain combines TRBV5-6 with TRBJ1-1; D remains ambiguous. Between the trimmed V and J ends, which lost 4 bases and 1 base, there was a span of 17 bases. The CDR3 extends over 16 amino acids. Germline V gene sequence: CDR1 SGHDT, CDR2 YYEEEE.

The chain is built from TRBV5-1 and TRBJ1-2; D gene uncertain. This CDR3 is 13 amino acids long. The germline V and J ends were trimmed by 0 bases and 4 bases, with 7 bases remaining between them. In germline, CDR1 is SGHRS, CDR2 YFSETQ. In DNA, the CDR3 is TGCGCCAGCAGCTTGGAACAGTTCTATGGCTACACCTTC. Translation: CASSLEQFYGYTF.

The chain is built from TRBV7-8 and TRBJ2-3; 8 bases line up with TRBD2. Per germline, CDR1 SGHVS and CDR2 FQNEAQ. V lost 6 bases, J lost 7 bases, and 12 bases stayed unmatched. The CDR3 totals 15 residues. The CDR3, as DNA: TGTGCCAGCAGGGCGAGCGGGAGACGTGCAAATACGCAGTATTTT. Its protein product is CASRASGRRANTQYF.

This chain uses TRBV21-1 with TRBJ2-7; the table's D gene call, TRBD1, was not cross checked with the DNA. TRBV21-1 is assigned pseudogene status. The CDR3 runs 15 residues. CDR3 nucleotides: TGTGCCAGCAGCAGACGGACAGGGGGCTCCTACGAGCAGTACTTC. Translating gives CASSRRTGGSYEQYF.

The genes are TRBV19 and TRBJ1-4; 8 nucleotides match TRBD1. Trimming at V came to 4 bases and at J to 2 bases, leaving 3 bases not matched to a gene. Germline V gives CDR1 LNHDA, CDR2 SQIVND (reference sequence). This CDR3 comprises 15 residues. CDR3 nucleotides: TGTGCCAGTAGTAGATGGACAGGGACTAATGAAAAACTGTTTTTT. It translates to CASSRWTGTNEKLFF.

This chain uses TRBV30 with TRBJ1-1; D is uncertain. Germline V CDR1 and CDR2: GTSNPN, SVGIG (reference sequence). The V and J ends lost 3 bases and 0 bases respectively, with 11 bases between them. This CDR3 spans 14 amino acids. CDR3 region: CAWRGRLLNTEAFF. CDR3 bases: TGTGCCTGGAGAGGGAGGCTGCTGAACACTGAAGCTTTCTTT.

The gene calls are TRBV5-1 and TRBJ1-4; D remains unclear. This CDR3 is built from 15 residues. V was shortened by 0 bases and J by 3 bases, with 9 bases between the two germline ends. Looked up from germline, CDR1 is SGHRS and CDR2 is YFSETQ. The CDR3 loop reads CASSLGPSSNEKLFF. CDR3 in DNA: TGCGCCAGCAGCTTGGGGCCCAGTTCTAATGAAAAACTGTTTTTT.

CDR3: CASRASGIYNEQFF. In nucleotides, the CDR3 is TGTGCCAGCAGGGCTAGCGGGATCTACAATGAGCAGTTCTTC. The chain links TRBV6-5 to TRBJ2-1, with 9 bases fitting TRBD2. The germline V gene encodes CDR1 MNHEY and CDR2 SVGAGI. V gave up 6 bases and J gave up 3 bases; unmatched junction bases: 3. There are 14 residues in the CDR3.